Listed below are T cell receptor beta chains from one sample, sequenced in a study of breast tumors, draining lymph nodes, adjacent tissues. TCRdb passed the multiplex PCR reads through MiXCR, listing each CDR3 protein once. This table holds around 150,000 distinct CDR3 sequences, approximately 29% found once. The sequenced material came from axillary lymph node tissue. The receptors shown here come from a female donor with breast cancer. Some clones in this sample may be carry-over from other donors' samples. Both conserved end residues are part of each CDR3. Each record gives: D gene, J gene, V gene, CDR3 length, clone size, CDR3 protein, CDR3 DNA. A D gene is named only where the DNA matches it firmly. Some rows have no size entry. The others give once, few or many, or a class for an expanded clone.

D: NA; J: TRBJ2-5; V: TRBV7-3; length: 15; size: many; CDR3: CASSLGNGGLETQYF; DNA: TGTGCCAGCAGCTTAGGGAACGGGGGCCTAGAGACCCAGTACTTC
D: TRBD2; J: TRBJ2-2; V: TRBV20-1; length: 15; size: NA; CDR3: CSARVAGSGTGELFF; DNA: TGCAGTGCTAGAGTAGCGGGGAGCGGTACCGGGGAGCTGTTTTTT
D: TRBD2; J: TRBJ2-2; V: TRBV7-2; length: 14; size: once; CDR3: CASSPRLAGGRLFF; DNA: TGTGCCAGCAGCCCAAGACTAGCGGGGGGGCGGCTGTTTTTT
D: NA; J: TRBJ1-2; V: TRBV6-1; length: 13; size: few; CDR3: CACSETGIAGYTF; DNA: TGTGCCTGCAGTGAAACGGGGATTGCTGGCTACACCTTC
D: NA; J: TRBJ2-2; V: TRBV6-5; length: 13; size: many; CDR3: CASRSTNTGELFF; DNA: TGTGCCAGCAGATCCACGAACACCGGGGAGCTGTTTTTT
D: TRBD2; J: TRBJ2-3; V: TRBV6-6; length: 14; size: NA; CDR3: CASRGGGVTDTQYF; DNA: TGTGCCAGCAGGGGGGGGGGGGTCACAGATACGCAGTATTTT
D: NA; J: TRBJ1-5; V: TRBV11-2; length: 15; size: many; CDR3: CASSLDGGSNQPQHF; DNA: TGTGCCAGCAGCTTAGACGGGGGTAGCAATCAGCCCCAGCATTTT
D: TRBD1; J: TRBJ1-4; V: TRBV27; length: 15; size: NA; CDR3: CASSLSGTGWEKLFF; DNA: TGTGCCAGCAGTTTATCAGGGACAGGGTGGGAAAAACTGTTTTTT
D: NA; J: TRBJ2-1; V: TRBV19; length: 17; size: many; CDR3: CASSIAGRAGSYNEQFF; DNA: TGTGCCAGTAGTATAGCTGGGAGAGCGGGTTCCTACAATGAGCAGTTCTTC
D: NA; J: TRBJ1-1; V: TRBV7-8; length: 13; size: many; CDR3: CASSRRMNTEAFF; DNA: TGTGCCAGCAGCAGGAGGATGAACACTGAAGCTTTCTTT
D: TRBD1; J: TRBJ2-7; V: TRBV19; length: 16; size: many; CDR3: CASSIRKGQGFYEQYF; DNA: TGTGCCAGTAGTATTCGGAAGGGACAGGGCTTCTACGAGCAGTACTTC
D: NA; J: TRBJ1-3; V: TRBV5-1; length: 17; size: NA; CDR3: CASSLDSGTSTGNTIYF; DNA: TGCGCCAGCAGCTTGGATAGCGGGACCAGCACTGGAAACACCATATATTTT
D: NA; J: TRBJ1-2; V: TRBV24-1; length: 14; size: many; CDR3: CATSEGTQLYGYTF; DNA: TGTGCCACCAGTGAGGGGACGCAGCTCTATGGCTACACCTTC
D: TRBD1; J: TRBJ2-1; V: TRBV20-1; length: 14; size: NA; CDR3: CSARDLAGGNEQFF; DNA: TGCAGTGCTAGAGATCTCGCAGGGGGCAATGAGCAGTTCTTC
D: NA; J: TRBJ1-2; V: TRBV21-1; length: 17; size: NA; CDR3: CASSKGYGFASCYGYTF; DNA: TGTGCCAGCAGCAAAGGTTATGGATTCGCGAGTTGCTATGGCTACACCTTC
D: NA; J: TRBJ1-3; V: TRBV5-8; length: 16; size: NA; CDR3: CASSWGPSVLGNTIYF; DNA: TGTGCTAGCAGCTGGGGGCCATCGGTTTTGGGAAACACCATATATTTT
D: NA; J: TRBJ1-2; V: TRBV6-1; length: 15; size: NA; CDR3: CASSEALIRGNGYTF; DNA: TGTGCCAGCAGTGAAGCGCTAATCCGGGGAAATGGCTACACCTTC
D: NA; J: TRBJ1-2; V: TRBV6-5; length: 16; size: many; CDR3: CASSPFSPGHNYGYTF; DNA: TGTGCCAGCAGTCCCTTTTCCCCGGGACATAACTATGGCTACACCTTC
D: TRBD2; J: TRBJ2-7; V: TRBV6-5; length: 14; size: few; CDR3: CASRREGFSYEQYF; DNA: TGTGCCAGCAGGCGGGAGGGGTTCTCCTACGAGCAGTACTTC
D: NA; J: TRBJ2-3; V: TRBV2; length: 15; size: many; CDR3: CASSVRGPSTDTQYF; DNA: TGTGCCAGCAGTGTCCGCGGACCTTCCACAGATACGCAGTATTTT
D: NA; J: TRBJ1-1; V: TRBV20-1; length: 19; size: NA; CDR3: CSARGEGSRQVRENTEAFF; DNA: TGCAGTGCTAGAGGGGAGGGGAGTAGACAGGTGAGGGAGAACACTGAAGCTTTCTTT
D: TRBD1; J: TRBJ1-4; V: TRBV15; length: 16; size: many; CDR3: CATSREAGGGNEKLFF; DNA: TGTGCCACCAGCAGAGAAGCAGGGGGTGGTAATGAAAAACTGTTTTTT
D: NA; J: TRBJ1-2; V: TRBV28; length: 14; size: many; CDR3: CASSRLLQGYGYTF; DNA: TGTGCCAGCAGTCGCCTCCTACAGGGCTATGGCTACACCTTC
D: NA; J: TRBJ2-6; V: TRBV19; length: 19; size: many; CDR3: CASSIGTGTGTSGANVLTF; DNA: TGTGCCAGTAGTATAGGAACCGGGACGGGAACTTCTGGGGCCAACGTCCTGACTTTC
D: NA; J: TRBJ2-7; V: TRBV15; length: 16; size: many; CDR3: CATSRDGQLSSYEQYF; DNA: TGTGCCACCAGCAGAGATGGACAACTAAGCTCCTACGAGCAGTACTTC
D: TRBD2; J: TRBJ2-2; V: TRBV7-2; length: 17; size: many; CDR3: CASSLVLTGGNTGELFF; DNA: TGTGCCAGCAGCTTAGTATTGACGGGGGGAAACACCGGGGAGCTGTTTTTT